The 23 T cell receptor beta chains below were found in one sample sequenced in a study of CD8+CD57+ T cells in acquired aplastic anemia. The TCR beta profiling, which covered VDJ combination and CDR3 sequence, was carried out using genomic DNA as the template. TCRdb called the reads again in MiXCR, with one record for every CDR3 protein. The repertoire holds 80,000 to 100,000 distinct CDR3 sequences, with around two thirds as singletons. All patients picked for sequencing had shown, by flow cytometry, an expansion of CD8+CD57+ cells. Sequences were obtained from sorted CD4+, CD8+, or CD8+CD57+ T cells (not recorded which) from PBMCs. The source is a human donor with aplastic anemia.

The chain uses TRBV2 and TRBJ1-2, with 8 bases that match TRBD1. The V gene end was trimmed by 6 bases and the J gene end by 2 bases; junction bases not matched to a gene: 2. CDR3 length: 13 amino acids. The germline gives CDR1 SNHLY, CDR2 FYNNEI. CDR3 residues: CASRGTGNYGYTF. The CDR3 region has the DNA TGTGCCAGCAGAGGGACAGGCAACTATGGCTACACCTTC. The full variable domain, in which reference TRBV2 and TRBJ1-2 provide the parts outside the CDR3, is EPEVTQTPSHQVTQMGQEVILRCVPISNHLYFYWYRQILGQKVEFLVSFYNNEISEKSEIFDDQFSVERPDGSNFTLKIRSTKLEDSAMYFCASRGTGNYGYTFGSGTRLTVV.

The CDR3 DNA sequence: TGCAGCTTCTACAGGGAGCCCTACGAGCAGTACTTC. Its translation is CSFYREPYEQYF. V usage is TRBV29-1 and J usage is TRBJ2-7; D perhaps matches TRBD1 (6 bases). Germline CDR1 reads SQVTM; CDR2 reads ANQGSEA. V lost 8 bases, J lost 2 bases, and 13 bases lay in between. The CDR3 contains 12 residues.

The table lists this clonotype with a few counts. The chain is built from TRBV20-1 and TRBJ1-2; a possible D gene is TRBD1 (6 bases). Germline V lookup: CDR1 DFQATT, CDR2 SNEGSKA (reference sequence). The V gene lost 5 bases and the J gene lost 8 bases, with 24 bases spanning the gap. The CDR3 runs 15 residues. CDR3 sequence: CSARTVTGQNGGYTF. Written as DNA, the CDR3 is TGCAGTGCTCGAACCGTAACCGGACAGAATGGAGGCTACACCTTC.

The J gene is TRBJ1-2, the V gene TRBV2; D is undetermined. Trimming removed 6 bases at V and 4 bases at J, with 9 bases between. CDR3 length: 12 residues. Germline assignment: CDR1 SNHLY and CDR2 FYNNEI. CDR3 residues: CASRDAGYGYTF. CDR3 in DNA: TGTGCCAGCAGGGATGCGGGCTATGGCTACACCTTC.

The chain combines TRBV12-3 or TRBV12-4 with TRBJ1-1, with 7 bases aligning to TRBD1. The CDR3 is 14 residues long. Germline trimming cut 5 bases from V and 5 bases from J; bases unmatched to any gene: 8. This chain's CDR3 is CASSPVTGITEAFF. In DNA form, the CDR3 reads TGTGCCAGCAGTCCCGTGACAGGGATAACTGAAGCTTTCTTT.

The chain combines TRBV29-1 with TRBJ1-1; a weak D match, TRBD1 (5 bases). The length of the CDR3 is 15 residues. Germline V lookup: CDR1 SQVTM, CDR2 ANQGSEA. Trimming pared 0 bases from V and 0 bases from J, leaving 11 bases between. This CDR3 reads CSVEDRGHLNTEAFF. The CDR3 nucleotides are TGCAGCGTTGAAGATAGGGGCCACCTGAACACTGAAGCTTTCTTT.

This clonotype has only a few counts. The chain has TRBV7-3 and TRBJ2-7, with TRBD2 matching 8 bases. The CDR3 loop spans 17 amino acids. The V and J ends lost 5 bases and 2 bases, in that order; junction bases with no gene match: 14. Germline CDR1 and CDR2: SGHTA and FQGTGA. In nucleotides, the CDR3 is TGTGCCAGCAGCCCCCTCGGGGGGGGGCATCGGGCCTACGAGCAGTACTTC. It yields the protein CASSPLGGGHRAYEQYF.

CDR3 in amino acids: CASSQHRETQYF. The CDR3 DNA sequence: TGTGCCAGCAGCCAGCACAGGGAGACCCAGTACTTC. The chain joins TRBV7-3 to TRBJ2-5; tentative D call: TRBD1 (5 bases). V lost 5 bases and J lost 5, with 9 bases in between. The CDR3 loop spans 12 amino acids. The germline CDR1 and CDR2 sequences are SGHTA and FQGTGA.

This clonotype was counted only a few times. The chain combines TRBV15 with TRBJ2-2; 8 bases map to TRBD1. This CDR3 comprises 17 residues. Germline CDR1 is LNHNV and CDR2 is YYDKDF (reference sequence). V was pared by 0 bases and J by 0 bases, with 3 bases of the junction left unmatched. DNA for the CDR3: TGTGCCACCAGCAGAGATTGGGGACAGGCGAACACCGGGGAGCTGTTTTTT. Protein product: CATSRDWGQANTGELFF.

A remark on this clonotype: Mismatch with germline at one junction end may stem from a read error. The chain uses TRBV29-1 and TRBJ2-3; 7 positions match TRBD2. This CDR3 comprises 13 residues. The germline V gene encodes CDR1 SQVTM and CDR2 ANQGSEA. The CDR3 DNA reads as TGCAACGTTTGGGGGGGGTGCGGAGATACGCAGTATTTT. Translation: CNVWGGCGDTQYF.

The chain has TRBV2 and TRBJ2-7; D uncertain. The CDR3 length is 13 residues. With 7 bases removed from V and 4 bases from J, the gap between germline ends came to 14 bases. Germline V lookup: CDR1 SNHLY, CDR2 FYNNEI. The CDR3 is CASISTAAYEQYF. As DNA, the CDR3 is TGTGCCAGCATTAGCACAGCCGCGTACGAGCAGTACTTC.

On this clonotype itself: One junction end does not reproduce the germline sequence, and a read error may be involved. The chain has TRBV10-2 and TRBJ2-5, with D hard to call. The length of the CDR3 is 13 residues. From germline, CDR1 is WSHSY and CDR2 SAAADI. CDR3 DNA sequence: TGCGCCAGCAGTGAGGTTCGACAAGAGAGCCAGTACTTC. Amino acids: CASSEVRQESQYF.

The chain combines TRBV10-3 with TRBJ1-5; perhaps TRBD1 as D (6 bases). The CDR3 runs to 14 residues. The germline V and J ends were trimmed by 0 bases and 4 bases, with 7 bases remaining between them. Germline CDR1 and CDR2: ENHRY and SYGVKD. The CDR3 nucleotides are TGTGCCATCAGTGAGTCAGGGGGGAATCAGCCCCAGCATTTT. Its protein product is CAISESGGNQPQHF.

J is TRBJ2-7 and V is TRBV2, with TRBD1 matching over 9 bases. The germline V gene has CDR1 SNHLY and CDR2 FYNNEI. V dropped 4 bases and J dropped 5; count of bases not matched to a gene: 12. CDR3 length equals 16 residues. This chain's CDR3 is CASSVRGTGRIHEQYF. The CDR3 DNA follows: TGTGCCAGCAGTGTGAGGGGGACAGGGAGGATCCACGAGCAGTACTTC.

This chain connects TRBV24-1 to TRBJ2-3; D remains unclear. V was clipped by 2 bases and J by 0 bases, with 5 bases between them. Per germline, CDR1 KGHDR and CDR2 SFDVKD. The CDR3 is made up of 14 amino acids. DNA of the CDR3: TGTGCCACCAGTGATTCGGATAGCACAGATACGCAGTATTTT. Amino acid sequence: CATSDSDSTDTQYF.

This clonotype was observed a handful of times. The genes are TRBV7-9 and TRBJ2-7; D perhaps matches TRBD1 (6 bases). V lost 0 bases and J lost 3, with 6 bases in between. Germline-derived CDR1 and CDR2 are SEHNR and FQNEAQ (reference sequence). The CDR3 totals 13 residues. Here the CDR3 DNA reads TGTGCCAGCAGCTTAGCGGACAGCTACGAGCAGTACTTC. It yields the protein CASSLADSYEQYF.

This rearrangement joins TRBV20-1 to TRBJ2-7, with D unclear. This CDR3 comprises 14 residues. Germline V gene lookup returns CDR1 DFQATT and CDR2 SNEGSKA (reference sequence). The V gene lost 3 bases and the J gene lost 0 bases, with 12 bases spanning the gap. The CDR3, as DNA: TGCAGTGCTAGTTTGACTCAAAGCTCCTACGAGCAGTACTTC. Protein product: CSASLTQSSYEQYF.

The V call is TRBV7-6, the J call TRBJ1-1; 10 bases map to TRBD1. This CDR3 is built from 15 residues. The V segment lost 6 bases and the J segment 3 bases; nucleotides outside the gene matches: 7. In germline, CDR1 is SGHVS, CDR2 FNYEAQ. The DNA of the CDR3 is TGTGCCAGCAGACGAGACAGGGGGCTCGACACTGAAGCTTTCTTT. It encodes CASRRDRGLDTEAFF.

The chain has TRBV7-9 and TRBJ1-6; D is ambiguous. The length of the CDR3 is 13 residues. Per the germline V gene, CDR1 is SEHNR and CDR2 is FQNEAQ (reference sequence). V lost 5 bases and J 8 bases, leaving 10 bases between the germline ends. The chain's CDR3 is CASSNSHYSPLHF. The CDR3 nucleotides are TGTGCCAGCAGCAACTCACACTATTCACCCCTCCACTTT.

This clonotype was seen once. The chain uses TRBV29-1 and TRBJ1-1, with D uncertain. V gave up 6 bases and J gave up 1 base, with 9 bases separating them. The CDR3 is 12 amino acids. Germline assignment: CDR1 SQVTM and CDR2 ANQGSEA. Here the CDR3 DNA reads TGCAGCGTCCTCCAGGAGAACACTGAAGCTTTCTTT. Translation gives CSVLQENTEAFF.

This clonotype was counted a single time. The CDR3 is CSVEATDTQYF. In DNA form, the CDR3 reads TGCAGCGTTGAGGCGACAGATACGCAGTATTTT. This sequence joins TRBV29-1 and TRBJ2-3, with no clear D. Germline V lookup: CDR1 SQVTM, CDR2 ANQGSEA. CDR3 length: 11 amino acids. Trimming took 3 bases from V and 3 from J, leaving 4 bases between them.

This clonotype was observed a handful of times. This sequence joins TRBV29-1 and TRBJ1-1; D ambiguous. CDR3 length: 12 residues. Germline V lookup: CDR1 SQVTM, CDR2 ANQGSEA. Trimming left V 4 bases short and J 1 base short, with 7 bases between. The CDR3 nucleotides are TGCAGCGTTGGGCGGGGGAACACTGAAGCTTTCTTT. It specifies CSVGRGNTEAFF.

The genes are TRBV24-1 and TRBJ2-1; tentatively, D is TRBD1 or TRBD2 (5 bases each). Germline CDR1 and CDR2: KGHDR and SFDVKD. CDR3 length: 14 residues. V lost 5 bases and J lost 6, with 13 bases in between. The CDR3 region has the DNA TGTGCCACCAGTGCCTCGGGACGTGTCAATGAGCAGTTCTTC. It encodes CATSASGRVNEQFF.